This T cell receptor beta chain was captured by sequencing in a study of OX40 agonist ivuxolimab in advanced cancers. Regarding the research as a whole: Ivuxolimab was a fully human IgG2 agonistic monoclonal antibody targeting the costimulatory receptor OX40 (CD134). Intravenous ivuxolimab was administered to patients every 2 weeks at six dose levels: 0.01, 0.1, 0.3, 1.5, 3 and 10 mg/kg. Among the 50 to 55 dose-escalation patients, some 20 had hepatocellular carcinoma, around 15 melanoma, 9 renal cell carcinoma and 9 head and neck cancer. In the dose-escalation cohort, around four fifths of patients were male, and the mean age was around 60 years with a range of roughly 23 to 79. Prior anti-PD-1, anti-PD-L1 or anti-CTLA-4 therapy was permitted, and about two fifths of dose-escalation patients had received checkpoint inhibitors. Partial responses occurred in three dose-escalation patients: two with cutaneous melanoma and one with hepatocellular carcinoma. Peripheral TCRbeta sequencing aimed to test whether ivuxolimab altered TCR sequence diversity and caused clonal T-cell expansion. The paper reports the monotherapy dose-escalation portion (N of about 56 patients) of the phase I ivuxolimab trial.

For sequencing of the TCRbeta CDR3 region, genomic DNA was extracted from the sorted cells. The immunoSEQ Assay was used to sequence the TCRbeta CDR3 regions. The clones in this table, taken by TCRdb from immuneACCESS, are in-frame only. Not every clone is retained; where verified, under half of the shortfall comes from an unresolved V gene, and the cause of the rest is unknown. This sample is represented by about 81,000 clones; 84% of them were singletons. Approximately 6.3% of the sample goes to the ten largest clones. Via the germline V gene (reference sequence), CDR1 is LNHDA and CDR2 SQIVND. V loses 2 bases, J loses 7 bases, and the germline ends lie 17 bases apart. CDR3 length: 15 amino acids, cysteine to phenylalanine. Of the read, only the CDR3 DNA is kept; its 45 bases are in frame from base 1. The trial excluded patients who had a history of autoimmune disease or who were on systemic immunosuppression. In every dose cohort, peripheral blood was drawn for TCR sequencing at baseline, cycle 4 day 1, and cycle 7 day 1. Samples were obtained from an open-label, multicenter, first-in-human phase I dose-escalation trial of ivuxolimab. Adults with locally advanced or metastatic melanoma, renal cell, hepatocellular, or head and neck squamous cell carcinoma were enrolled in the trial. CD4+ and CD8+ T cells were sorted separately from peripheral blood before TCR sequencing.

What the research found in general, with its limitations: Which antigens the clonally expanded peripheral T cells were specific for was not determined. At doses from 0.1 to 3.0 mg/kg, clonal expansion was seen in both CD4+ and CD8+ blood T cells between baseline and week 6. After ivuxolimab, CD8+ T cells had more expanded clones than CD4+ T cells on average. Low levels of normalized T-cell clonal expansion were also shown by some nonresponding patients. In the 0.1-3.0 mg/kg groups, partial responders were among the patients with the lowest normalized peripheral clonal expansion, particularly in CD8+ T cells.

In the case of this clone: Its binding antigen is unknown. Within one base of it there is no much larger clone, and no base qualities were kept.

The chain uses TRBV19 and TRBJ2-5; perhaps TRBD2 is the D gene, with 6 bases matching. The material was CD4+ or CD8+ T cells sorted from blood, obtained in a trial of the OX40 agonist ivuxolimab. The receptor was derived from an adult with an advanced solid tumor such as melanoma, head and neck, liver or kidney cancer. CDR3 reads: CASSINPGALRTQYF. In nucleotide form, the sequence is TGTGCCAGTAGTATAAACCCGGGAGCCTTAAGGACCCAGTACTTC.